This is a list of T cell receptor beta chains from one sample in a study of cytomegalovirus exposure and HLA in healthy donors. The method was immunoSEQ multiplex PCR; TCRdb's version includes in-frame clones alone and lacks a portion of them. Among more than 80,000 clones listed, about two thirds were seen once. The specimen was PBMCs. The receptors here all came from a female donor in good health and CMV-seronegative. Each CDR3 is given with its conserved first and last residue. D genes are given only for firm matches. The listing skips clone size in some rows; elsewhere it reads once, few, many or a size class.

clone size,J gene,D gene,V gene,CDR3 protein,CDR3 DNA
.,TRBJ2-7,TRBD1,TRBV11-2,CASSLGTGEYEQYF,TGTGCCAGCAGCTTAGGGACAGGGGAGTACGAGCAGTACTTC
few,TRBJ1-4,TRBD1,TRBV30,CAWSVYQGARGEKLFF,TGTGCCTGGAGTGTATACCAGGGGGCGCGGGGTGAAAAACTGTTTTTT
.,TRBJ2-7,TRBD2,TRBV9,CASSVEGLAGAEQYF,TGTGCCAGCAGCGTAGAAGGGCTAGCGGGGGCCGAGCAGTACTTC
.,TRBJ2-6,.,TRBV15,CATSGSQGSGANVLTF,TGTGCCACCAGCGGCTCACAGGGATCGGGGGCCAACGTCCTGACTTTC
.,TRBJ2-2,.,TRBV6-5,CASRPGPGPGELFF,TGTGCCAGCAGACCAGGGCCAGGGCCCGGGGAGCTGTTTTTT
.,TRBJ2-1,.,TRBV30,CAWTVGSYEQFF,TGTGCCTGGACGGTCGGGAGCTATGAGCAGTTCTTC
.,TRBJ1-4,TRBD1,TRBV27,CASSLSTTGVEKLFF,TGTGCCAGCAGTTTAAGCACGACAGGGGTTGAAAAACTGTTTTTT
.,TRBJ2-3,TRBD2,TRBV7-3,CASSLDSGRGTDTQYF,TGTGCCAGCAGCTTAGATAGCGGGAGGGGGACAGATACGCAGTATTTT
.,TRBJ2-1,.,TRBV29-1,CSVVNSAVGEFF,TGCAGCGTTGTAAACAGCGCGGTGGGAGAGTTCTTC
few,TRBJ2-5,.,TRBV6-1,CASRGGGETQYF,TGTGCCAGCAGGGGAGGCGGAGAGACCCAGTACTTC
.,TRBJ1-4,.,TRBV4-2,CASSRGAAVATNEKLFF,TGTGCCAGCAGCCGGGGCGCCGCCGTTGCAACTAATGAAAAACTGTTTTTT
.,TRBJ2-4,TRBD1,TRBV5-1,CASSLGGQLAKNIQYF,TGCGCCAGCAGCTTGGGGGGACAGCTAGCCAAAAACATTCAGTACTTC
.,TRBJ2-1,TRBD2,TRBV10-1,CASSYSSGSFNEQFF,TGCGCCAGCAGTTACTCTAGCGGGAGTTTCAATGAGCAGTTCTTC
.,TRBJ1-1,TRBD1,TRBV12-5,CASGPGQAEAFF,TGTGCTAGTGGACCGGGACAGGCTGAAGCTTTCTTT
few,TRBJ2-5,.,TRBV27,CASKRRGFQETQYF,TGTGCCAGCAAGAGAAGGGGCTTTCAAGAGACCCAGTACTTC
.,TRBJ2-7,TRBD1,TRBV19,CASSMIPGQGTGEQYF,TGTGCCAGTAGTATGATTCCGGGACAGGGTACTGGCGAGCAGTACTTC
.,TRBJ2-5,.,TRBV5-1,CASSLVTGRETQYF,TGCGCCAGCAGCTTGGTCACAGGGAGAGAGACCCAGTACTTC
few,TRBJ2-3,TRBD2,TRBV5-1,CASSGVAGAGDTQYF,TGCGCCAGCAGTGGTGTTGCGGGAGCAGGAGATACGCAGTATTTT
.,TRBJ2-1,.,TRBV11-3,CASSLPPLDEQFF,TGTGCCAGCAGCTTACCCCCGCTAGATGAGCAGTTCTTC
.,TRBJ1-5,.,TRBV30,CAWSLSLGRGYQPQHF,TGTGCCTGGAGCCTTTCCCTGGGCAGGGGCTACCAGCCCCAGCATTTT
.,TRBJ1-5,.,TRBV6-5,CASSYSAGSNQPQHF,TGTGCCAGCAGTTACTCCGCGGGGAGCAATCAGCCCCAGCATTTT
.,TRBJ2-7,TRBD1,TRBV5-1,CASSGDRGPYEQYF,TGCGCCAGCAGCGGAGACAGGGGGCCCTACGAGCAGTACTTC